This T cell receptor (beta chain) stems from a study of shared clonotypes between healthy human individuals. General study findings and limits: Generally, estimated richness proved larger in naive subsets than it did in memory subsets.

V was shortened by 11 bases and J by 7 bases, with 18 bases between the two germline ends. Germline CDR1 reads SNHLY; CDR2 reads FYNNEI. CDR3 length equals 13 residues. Of note for this clone: Its target is unknown.

Here immunoSEQ multiplex PCR was the method, and the copy in TCRdb shows in-frame clones only, minus some. Of 2 million to 2.5 million clones detected, about 95% appear once; the ten largest clones hold about 1.1%. Naive CD8 cells were CD45RO-negative, positively selected for CCR7, excluding terminally differentiated effector memory CD45RA+ cells. Sequences were obtained from naive CD8+ T cells sorted from blood. The TCR comes from a man younger than 35 in good health. The V gene is TRBV2, the J gene TRBJ2-1, with D possibly being TRBD2 (5 bases). The DNA of the CDR3 is TGTGCCCGCGAGGGAACTTCGTCAAATGAGCAGTTCTTC. Protein: CAREGTSSNEQFF.